A selection of T cell receptor beta chains follows, all from one sample in a study of OX40 agonist ivuxolimab in advanced cancers. Assay used: immunoSEQ multiplex PCR; TCRdb lists only in-frame clones, some missing. Among 60,000 to 85,000 clones listed, about 89% were seen once. The sequenced sample was CD4+ or CD8+ T cells sorted from blood, obtained in a trial of the OX40 agonist ivuxolimab. These receptors originate from an adult with an advanced solid tumor such as melanoma, head and neck, liver or kidney cancer. Each CDR3 is given with its conserved first and last residue. The order of the fields is V gene, D gene, clone size, J gene, CDR3 DNA, CDR3 protein. D genes are given only for firm matches. Clone size is not always given. Where it is, it says once, few, many or a class for expanded clones.

V gene: TRBV4-1; D gene: TRBD1; clone size: NA; J gene: TRBJ2-3; CDR3 DNA: TGCGCCAGCAGCCTAGGGGGACAGAGCACAGATACGCAGTATTTT; CDR3 protein: CASSLGGQSTDTQYF
V gene: TRBV5-4; D gene: TRBD1; clone size: NA; J gene: TRBJ1-2; CDR3 DNA: TGTGCCAGCAGCGAAGGGACAGGGGGGTTCGGCTATGGCTACACCTTC; CDR3 protein: CASSEGTGGFGYGYTF
V gene: TRBV5-1; D gene: NA; clone size: NA; J gene: TRBJ2-6; CDR3 DNA: TGCGCCAGCAGCCCAAGCTCTGGGGCCAACGTCCTGACTTTC; CDR3 protein: CASSPSSGANVLTF
V gene: TRBV5-4; D gene: TRBD1; clone size: NA; J gene: TRBJ2-7; CDR3 DNA: TGTGCCAGCAGCTTAACCCGGGACAGCTTCTACGAGCAGTACTTC; CDR3 protein: CASSLTRDSFYEQYF
V gene: TRBV5-1; D gene: NA; clone size: NA; J gene: TRBJ2-3; CDR3 DNA: TGCGCCAGCAGCTTGCGGGAACAGCGCACAGATACGCAGTATTTT; CDR3 protein: CASSLREQRTDTQYF
V gene: TRBV7-9; D gene: TRBD1; clone size: NA; J gene: TRBJ2-7; CDR3 DNA: TGTGCCAGCAGCTATGGACAGGGATCGGACTTC; CDR3 protein: CASSYGQGSDF
V gene: TRBV2; D gene: TRBD1; clone size: few; J gene: TRBJ1-1; CDR3 DNA: TGTGCCAGCAGTGCGGGACAGTACATTGAAGCTTTCTTT; CDR3 protein: CASSAGQYIEAFF
V gene: TRBV14; D gene: NA; clone size: NA; J gene: TRBJ1-1; CDR3 DNA: TGTGCCAGCAGCTTACAGGGGAACACTGAAGCTTTCTTT; CDR3 protein: CASSLQGNTEAFF
V gene: TRBV19; D gene: NA; clone size: NA; J gene: TRBJ1-1; CDR3 DNA: TGTGCCAGTAGTATGACAAGATCGAACACTGAAGCTTTCTTT; CDR3 protein: CASSMTRSNTEAFF
V gene: TRBV11-2; D gene: NA; clone size: NA; J gene: TRBJ2-5; CDR3 DNA: TGTGCCAGCAGCTTATTCAGAGCTACCGGGGAGACCCAGTACTTC; CDR3 protein: CASSLFRATGETQYF
V gene: TRBV27; D gene: TRBD2; clone size: once; J gene: TRBJ2-1; CDR3 DNA: TGTGCCAGCAGTCTTACTAGCGGGTCCTACAATGAGCAGTTCTTC; CDR3 protein: CASSLTSGSYNEQFF